This passage covers 20 T cell receptor beta chains from one sample sequenced in a study of T cells in localized non-small cell lung cancer. The table came from immunoSEQ multiplex PCR; TCRdb's copy has only in-frame clones and leaves some out. The sample has roughly 67,000 clones, 84% seen once. The sample in question was peripheral blood, obtained before any cancer treatment. These TCRs come from a female donor over 55 with stage I lung adenocarcinoma.

The chain joins TRBV11-2 to TRBJ2-7, with 8 bases aligning to TRBD2. The ends lost 3 bases at V and 3 bases at J; junction bases unmatched: 7. The CDR3 contains 15 residues. Germline CDR1 is SGHAT and CDR2 is FQNNGV. Here the CDR3 DNA reads TGTGCCAGCAGCTTGGGCGGGACTAGTATCTACGAGCAGTACTTC. This translates into CASSLGGTSIYEQYF.

The gene calls are TRBV7-9 and TRBJ2-5; TRBD2 matches at 11 bases. CDR3 length equals 14 residues. Trimming removed 5 bases from V and 9 bases from J; junction bases left unmatched: 8. The germline gives CDR1 SEHNR, CDR2 FQNEAQ (reference sequence). CDR3 region: CASSPGLAGGAQYF. CDR3 in DNA: TGTGCCAGCAGCCCTGGACTAGCGGGTGGGGCCCAGTACTTC.

This clone was counted a single time. The rearrangement links TRBV5-1 to TRBJ2-1; 7 nucleotides line up with TRBD1. The V and J ends lost 1 base and 9 bases, in that order; junction bases with no gene match: 13. This CDR3 spans 16 amino acids. Germline loops: CDR1 SGHRS, CDR2 YFSETQ. The CDR3 is CASSLLTGSAGTEQFF. Written as DNA, the CDR3 is TGCGCCAGCAGCTTGTTGACAGGGTCCGCGGGTACTGAGCAGTTCTTC.

The V and J genes are TRBV15 and TRBJ2-3, with D maybe TRBD2 (5 bases). CDR1 is LNHNV and CDR2 is YYDKDF in the germline V gene (reference sequence). V lost 2 bases to trimming and J lost 5 bases, with 14 bases between them. The CDR3 length is 15 residues. CDR3: CATSRPEMEEDTQYF. Written as DNA, the CDR3 is TGTGCCACCAGCAGACCGGAAATGGAGGAAGATACGCAGTATTTT.

The chain recombines TRBV14 with TRBJ1-5; D is undetermined. The CDR3 has 13 residues. The germline CDR1 and CDR2 sequences are SGHDN and FVKESK. V lost 2 bases to trimming and J lost 2 bases, with 4 bases between them. The CDR3 here is CASSQYRNQPQHF. The CDR3 DNA follows: TGTGCCAGCAGCCAATACCGCAATCAGCCCCAGCATTTT. Combining the CDR3 with reference TRBV14 and TRBJ1-5 gives the whole variable domain EAGVTQFPSHSVIEKGQTVTLRCDPISGHDNLYWYRRVMGKEIKFLLHFVKESKQDESGMPNNRFLAERTGGTYSTLKVQPAELEDSGVYFCASSQYRNQPQHFGDGTRLSIL.

The chain uses TRBV6-7 and TRBJ2-7, with TRBD2 matching over 8 bases. TRBV6-7 is reported as an ORF; its role is uncertain. The CDR3 has 16 amino acids. V lost 9 bases and J lost 0; bases outside the gene matches: 13. The CDR3 nucleotides read TGTGCCAGTGCTCGGGGGGGGGCCTCTACCTCCTACGAGCAGTACTTC. Translating it yields CASARGGASTSYEQYF.

This clone was recorded only once. The rearrangement joins TRBV28 to TRBJ2-2, with unresolved D. The CDR3 contains 13 residues. The germline V gene has CDR1 MDHEN and CDR2 SYDVKM. Deletions cut 5 bases from V and 4 bases from J, with 8 bases between. The CDR3 bases are TGTGCCAGCAGTGAGCCCGTCACCGGGGAGCTGTTTTTT. Translated: CASSEPVTGELFF.

In its sample, this clone was seen once. This chain joins TRBV11-2 and TRBJ1-1; D may be TRBD1 (6 bases). Trimming removed 1 base from V and 6 bases from J, with 12 bases in between. Germline CDR1 reads SGHAT; CDR2 reads FQNNGV. This CDR3 is built from 14 residues. This chain's CDR3 is CASSLALGAPEAFF. The CDR3 DNA reads TGTGCCAGCAGCTTAGCGCTGGGGGCACCTGAAGCTTTCTTT.

This rearrangement joins TRBV5-1 to TRBJ2-7; D assignment may be TRBD1 or TRBD2 (5 bases each). Per the germline V gene, CDR1 is SGHRS and CDR2 is YFSETQ. V dropped 3 bases and J dropped 3 bases, with 7 bases sitting between them. The CDR3 is 12 amino acids. CDR3 DNA: TGCGCCAGCAGCTGGGACGGCTACGAGCAGTACTTC. It codes for CASSWDGYEQYF.

The chain has TRBV6-1 and TRBJ2-3; 8 positions agree with TRBD2. Trimming at V came to 1 base and at J to 6 bases, leaving 3 bases not matched to a gene. The CDR3 runs to 14 residues. Germline-derived CDR1 and CDR2 are MNHNS and SASEGT. CDR3: CASSEETGGDTQYF. CDR3 bases: TGTGCCAGCAGTGAAGAAACGGGGGGGGATACGCAGTATTTT.

The V gene is TRBV18, the J gene TRBJ1-5, with D unresolved. V lost 1 base, J lost 1 base, and 11 bases lay in between. Germline V CDR1 and CDR2: KGHSH, LQKENI. CDR3 length: 16 residues. The CDR3 here is CASSPQLLGSNQPQHF. The CDR3 bases are TGTGCCAGCTCACCACAGCTTTTAGGAAGCAATCAGCCCCAGCATTTT.

In the case of this clone: Mismatch with germline at one junction end may stem from a read error. This chain links TRBV7-7 with TRBJ1-1, with a possible D match to TRBD1 (5 bases). Germline V gene lookup returns CDR1 SSHAT and CDR2 FNYEAQ (reference sequence). The CDR3 is made up of 13 amino acids. CDR3 DNA sequence: TGTGCTAGCAGCTTAGGGGTCGGCACTGAAGCTTTCTTT. Its protein product is CASSLGVGTEAFF.

This clone was detected only a few times. V and J are TRBV2 and TRBJ1-1, with D possibly being TRBD1 (6 bases). Germline V gene lookup returns CDR1 SNHLY and CDR2 FYNNEI. This CDR3 has 15 residues. V was clipped by 6 bases and J by 0 bases, with 14 bases between them. The CDR3 DNA is TGTGCCAGCAGGAGACAGGACACAATGAACACTGAAGCTTTCTTT. Encoded protein: CASRRQDTMNTEAFF.

Only one count was recorded for this clone. The V gene is TRBV15, the J gene TRBJ1-2; unclear D gene. Deletions cut 0 bases from V and 5 bases from J, with 7 bases between. There are 13 residues in the CDR3. Per germline, CDR1 LNHNV and CDR2 YYDKDF (reference sequence). Here the CDR3 DNA reads TGTGCCACCAGCAGAGAACAGTCATATGGCTACACCTTC. Encoded protein: CATSREQSYGYTF.

The chain is built from TRBV13 and TRBJ2-5; 7 bases are a match to TRBD2. V lost 5 bases and J lost 4; bases outside the gene matches: 7. The CDR3 contains 14 residues. The germline V gene encodes CDR1 PRHDT and CDR2 FYEKMQ (reference sequence). CDR3 sequence reads: CASSRSGVGETQYF. CDR3 coding DNA: TGTGCCAGCAGCCGGAGCGGGGTAGGAGAGACCCAGTACTTC.

J is TRBJ1-1 and V is TRBV12-5, with a tentative D call TRBD1 (5 bases). The CDR3 sequence is 13 residues long. Trimming removed 6 bases at V and 1 base at J, with 9 bases between. The germline CDR1 and CDR2 sequences are LGHNT and FRNRAP. This CDR3 reads CASGRTGNTEAFF. CDR3 coding DNA: TGTGCTAGTGGCCGCACAGGGAACACTGAAGCTTTCTTT.

The CDR3 region has the DNA TGCGCCAGCAGCTTTACAGGGGCCAGCTCCTACAATGAGCAGTTCTTC. This encodes CASSFTGASSYNEQFF. This chain uses TRBV5-1 with TRBJ2-1, with 7 positions matching TRBD1. Germline-derived CDR1 and CDR2 are SGHRS and YFSETQ. This CDR3 comprises 16 residues. Trimming took 2 bases from V and 0 from J; bases not matched to a gene: 5.

This CDR3 is CASSSIGYSSTDTQYF. The CDR3, as DNA: TGTGCCAGCAGCTCAATTGGGTATTCTAGCACAGATACGCAGTATTTT. The chain is built from TRBV7-9 and TRBJ2-3, with D hard to call. The V end lost 4 bases, the J end lost 0 bases, and 14 bases lay between the germline ends. There are 16 residues in the CDR3. Germline CDR1 and CDR2: SEHNR and FQNEAQ (reference sequence). Complete variable domain (other parts from reference TRBV7-9 and TRBJ2-3): DTGVSQNPRHKITKRGQNVTFRCDPISEHNRLYWYRQTLGQGPEFLTYFQNEAQLEKSRLLSDRFSAERPKGSFSTLEIQRTEQGDSAMYLCASSSIGYSSTDTQYFGPGTRLTVL.

V usage is TRBV28 and J usage is TRBJ2-5, with D possibly TRBD2 on 6 matching bases. Germline-derived CDR1 and CDR2 are MDHEN and SYDVKM. The V end was cut by 6 bases, the J end by 5 bases, with 10 bases between. The CDR3 runs to 12 residues. As DNA, the CDR3 is TGTGCCAGCAGACTAGCCAAGGAGACCCAGTACTTC. Its translation is CASRLAKETQYF. Supplemented by reference TRBV28 and TRBJ2-5, the full variable domain reads DVKVTQSSRYLVKRTGEKVFLECVQDMDHENMFWYRQDPGLGLRLIYFSYDVKMKEKGDIPEGYSVSREKKERFSLILESASTNQTSMYLCASRLAKETQYFGPGTRLLVL.

J is TRBJ1-3 and V is TRBV18; D may be TRBD1 (5 bases). V lost 3 bases and J lost 0, with 9 bases in between. CDR1 is KGHSH, CDR2 LQKENI, per germline. The CDR3 loop spans 15 amino acids. CDR3 sequence: CASSPTTASGNTIYF. As DNA, the CDR3 is TGTGCCAGCTCACCCACGACAGCCTCTGGAAACACCATATATTTT.